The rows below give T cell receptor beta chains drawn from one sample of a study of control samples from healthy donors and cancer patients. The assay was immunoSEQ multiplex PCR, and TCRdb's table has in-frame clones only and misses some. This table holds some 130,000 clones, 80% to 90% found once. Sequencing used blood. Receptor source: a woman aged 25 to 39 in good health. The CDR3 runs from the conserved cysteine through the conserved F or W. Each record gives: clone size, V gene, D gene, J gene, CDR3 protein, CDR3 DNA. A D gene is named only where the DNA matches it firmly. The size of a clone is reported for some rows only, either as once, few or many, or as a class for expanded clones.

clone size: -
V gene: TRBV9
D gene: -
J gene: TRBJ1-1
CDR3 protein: CASSVVGQLNTEAFF
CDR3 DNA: TGTGCCAGCAGCGTAGTCGGACAGTTGAACACTGAAGCTTTCTTT

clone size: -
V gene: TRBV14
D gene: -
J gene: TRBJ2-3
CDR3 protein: CASKAGLSTDTQYF
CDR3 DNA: TGTGCCAGCAAGGCGGGTCTTAGCACAGATACGCAGTATTTT

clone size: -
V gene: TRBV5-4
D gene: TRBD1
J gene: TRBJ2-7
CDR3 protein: CASWNRDRGRSNEQYF
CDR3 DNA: TGTGCCAGCTGGAACCGGGACAGGGGGCGAAGTAACGAGCAGTACTTC

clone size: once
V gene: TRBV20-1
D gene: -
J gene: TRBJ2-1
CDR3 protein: CSGWFYNEQFF
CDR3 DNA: TGCAGTGGGTGGTTCTACAATGAGCAGTTCTTC

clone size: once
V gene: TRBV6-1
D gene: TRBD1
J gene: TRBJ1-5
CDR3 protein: CASSLQGGYNQPQHF
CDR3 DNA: TGTGCCAGCAGCCTCCAGGGGGGATACAATCAGCCCCAGCATTTT

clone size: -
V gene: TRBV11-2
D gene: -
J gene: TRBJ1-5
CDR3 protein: CASSSTGSVQPQHF
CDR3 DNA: TGTGCCAGCAGCTCTACAGGGAGCGTTCAGCCCCAGCATTTT

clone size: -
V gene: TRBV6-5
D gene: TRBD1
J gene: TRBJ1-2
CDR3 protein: CASSNGQVRGGYTF
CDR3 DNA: TGTGCCAGCAGTAACGGACAGGTCCGCGGTGGCTACACCTTC

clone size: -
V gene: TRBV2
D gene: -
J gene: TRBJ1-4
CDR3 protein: CASSEIRSPWVFF
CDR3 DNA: TGTGCCAGCAGTGAAATCAGGTCACCCTGGGTGTTTTTT

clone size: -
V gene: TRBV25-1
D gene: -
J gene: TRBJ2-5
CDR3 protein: CASSLASGGQETQYF
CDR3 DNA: TGTGCCAGCAGTTTAGCTTCTGGTGGCCAAGAGACCCAGTACTTC

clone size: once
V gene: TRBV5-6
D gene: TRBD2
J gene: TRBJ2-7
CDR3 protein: CASSEASGRAGEQYF
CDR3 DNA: TGTGCCAGCAGCGAGGCTAGCGGGAGGGCAGGCGAGCAGTACTTC

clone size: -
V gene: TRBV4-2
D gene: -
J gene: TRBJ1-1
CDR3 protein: CASSLNGDTEAFF
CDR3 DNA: TGTGCCAGCAGCCTAAACGGGGACACTGAAGCTTTCTTT

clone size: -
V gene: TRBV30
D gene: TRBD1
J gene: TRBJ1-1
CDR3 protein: CAWGGQGIPEAFF
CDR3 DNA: TGTGCCTGGGGGGGACAGGGGATCCCTGAAGCTTTCTTT

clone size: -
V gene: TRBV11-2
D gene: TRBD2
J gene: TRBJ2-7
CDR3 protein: CASSLDGRLAEIYEQYF
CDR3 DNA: TGTGCCAGCAGCTTAGATGGGAGGCTAGCGGAGATCTACGAGCAGTACTTC

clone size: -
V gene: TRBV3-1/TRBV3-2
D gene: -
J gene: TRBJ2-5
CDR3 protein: CASSPSGRGFQETQYF
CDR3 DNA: TGTGCCAGCAGCCCATCGGGCAGGGGCTTCCAAGAGACCCAGTACTTC

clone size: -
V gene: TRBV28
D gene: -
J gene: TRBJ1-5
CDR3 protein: CASRSPTRSQPQHF
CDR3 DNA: TGTGCCAGCAGAAGTCCCACGAGGAGTCAGCCCCAGCATTTT

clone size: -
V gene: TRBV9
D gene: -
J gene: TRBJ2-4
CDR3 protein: CASSVGGAAKNIQYF
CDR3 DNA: TGTGCCAGCAGCGTAGGGGGGGCAGCCAAAAACATTCAGTACTTC

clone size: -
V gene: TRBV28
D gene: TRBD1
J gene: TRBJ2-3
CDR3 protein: CATTPIIGGAGPVSTDTQYF
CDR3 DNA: TGTGCCACAACTCCGATCATAGGGGGCGCGGGTCCCGTGAGCACAGATACGCAGTATTTT

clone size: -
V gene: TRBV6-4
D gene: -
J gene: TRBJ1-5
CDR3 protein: CASSNEGDQPQHF
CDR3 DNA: TGTGCCAGCAGTAACGAAGGGGATCAGCCCCAGCATTTT

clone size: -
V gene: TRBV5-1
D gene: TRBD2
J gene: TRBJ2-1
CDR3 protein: CASSLTSGFTNEQFF
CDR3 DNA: TGCGCCAGCAGCTTGACTAGCGGGTTTACCAATGAGCAGTTCTTC

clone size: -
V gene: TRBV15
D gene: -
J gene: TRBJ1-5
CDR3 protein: CATSRDPTGGNQPQHF
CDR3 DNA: TGTGCCACCAGCAGAGACCCCACCGGAGGAAATCAGCCCCAGCATTTT

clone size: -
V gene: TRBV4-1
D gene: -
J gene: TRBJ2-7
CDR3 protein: CASSQGHGPYEQYF
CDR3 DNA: TGCGCCAGCAGCCAGGGGCACGGACCCTACGAGCAGTACTTC

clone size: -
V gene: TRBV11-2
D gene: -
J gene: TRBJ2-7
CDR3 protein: CASRTDGVEQYF
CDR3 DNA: TGTGCCAGCAGAACGGACGGGGTCGAGCAGTACTTC

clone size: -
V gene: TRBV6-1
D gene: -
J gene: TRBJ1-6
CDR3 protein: CASSERVGSPLHF
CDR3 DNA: TGTGCCAGCAGTGAACGGGTGGGTTCACCCCTCCACTTT

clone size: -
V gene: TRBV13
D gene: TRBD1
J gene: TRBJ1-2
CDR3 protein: CASSSRDRLEGYTF
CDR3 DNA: TGTGCCAGCAGCTCCCGGGACAGGTTGGAGGGCTACACCTTC

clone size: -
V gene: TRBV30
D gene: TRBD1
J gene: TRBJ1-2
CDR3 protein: CAWSRDSGYTF
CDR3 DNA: TGTGCCTGGAGTAGGGACAGCGGCTACACCTTC

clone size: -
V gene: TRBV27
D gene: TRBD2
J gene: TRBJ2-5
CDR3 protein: CASSPQAGVRETQYF
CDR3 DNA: TGTGCCAGCAGTCCCCAAGCGGGAGTAAGGGAGACCCAGTACTTC

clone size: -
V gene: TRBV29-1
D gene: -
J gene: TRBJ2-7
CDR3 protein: CSVEEGRAVGEQYF
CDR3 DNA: TGCAGCGTTGAAGAAGGCAGGGCCGTCGGCGAGCAGTACTTC

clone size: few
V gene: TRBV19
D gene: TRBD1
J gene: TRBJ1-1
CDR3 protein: CASTPQGVMNTEAFF
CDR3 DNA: TGTGCCAGTACCCCTCAGGGGGTGATGAACACTGAAGCTTTCTTT

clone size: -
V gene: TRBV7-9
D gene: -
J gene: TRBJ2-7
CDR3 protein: CASSLTYEQYF
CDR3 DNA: TGTGCCAGCAGCTTGACCTACGAGCAGTACTTC